Sequencing of this TCR beta chain was carried out in a study of human T cells and chemical hapten exposure. Study results and caveats: No change in TCRs above 1 in 1000 frequency was produced by DPC sensitization.

As concerns this clonotype: Its antigen remains unidentified.

Germline CDR1 and CDR2: MNHEY and SMNVEV (reference sequence). This CDR3 spans 14 amino acids. The junction had 11 bases not matched to a gene; V was cut back by 6 bases and J by 7 bases. The study's library attached unique molecular identifiers to single cDNA molecules. MiXCR was run by TCRdb on the RACE reads, yielding one entry per CDR3 protein. The table has approximately 90,000 distinct CDR3 sequences, roughly 27% seen once. Documented time point: patch test 3, about 24 weeks after DPC sensitization. Treatment defined: therapeutic diphenylcyclopropenone sensitization with weekly scalp DPC. The sample in question was whole blood, obtained in connection with sensitization to the hapten diphenylcyclopropenone (DPC). V gene TRBV27 combines with J gene TRBJ2-7; 8 nucleotides line up with TRBD1. This TCR was recovered from a man aged 35 to 55 with alopecia areata. Some clones in this sample may be carry-over from other donors' samples. Written as DNA, the CDR3 is TGTGCCAGCAGCACGACAGGGGCCCTCTGGGAGCAGTACTTC. Translated, it gives CASSTTGALWEQYF.